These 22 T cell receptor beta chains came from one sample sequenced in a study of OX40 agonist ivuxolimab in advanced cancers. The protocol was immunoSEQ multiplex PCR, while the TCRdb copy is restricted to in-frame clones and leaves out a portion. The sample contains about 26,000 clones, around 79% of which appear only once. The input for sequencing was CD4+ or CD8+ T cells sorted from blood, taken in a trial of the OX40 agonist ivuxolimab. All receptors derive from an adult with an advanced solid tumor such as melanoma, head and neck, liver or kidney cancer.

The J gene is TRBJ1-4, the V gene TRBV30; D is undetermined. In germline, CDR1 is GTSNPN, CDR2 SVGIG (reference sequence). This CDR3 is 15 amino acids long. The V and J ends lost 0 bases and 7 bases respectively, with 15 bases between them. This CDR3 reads CAWSVQWQEVEKLFF. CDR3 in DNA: TGTGCCTGGAGTGTACAGTGGCAGGAGGTTGAAAAACTGTTTTTT.

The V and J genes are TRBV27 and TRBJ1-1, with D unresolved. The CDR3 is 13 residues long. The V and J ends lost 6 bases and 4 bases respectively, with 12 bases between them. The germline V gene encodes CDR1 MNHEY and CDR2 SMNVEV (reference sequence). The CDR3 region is CASRKAVRTEAFF. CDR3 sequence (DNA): TGTGCCAGCAGGAAAGCCGTACGCACTGAAGCTTTCTTT.

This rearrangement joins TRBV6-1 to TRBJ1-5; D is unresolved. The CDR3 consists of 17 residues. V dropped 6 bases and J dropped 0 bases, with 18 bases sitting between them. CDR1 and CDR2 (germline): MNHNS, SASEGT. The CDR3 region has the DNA TGTGCCAGCAGCGAACGAAGAGCTCAATATAGCAATCAGCCCCAGCATTTT. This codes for CASSERRAQYSNQPQHF.

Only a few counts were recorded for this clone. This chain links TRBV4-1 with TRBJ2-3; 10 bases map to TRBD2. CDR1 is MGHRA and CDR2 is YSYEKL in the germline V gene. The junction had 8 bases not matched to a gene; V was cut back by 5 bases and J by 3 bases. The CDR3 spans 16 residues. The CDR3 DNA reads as TGCGCCAGCAGCGAAACTCCTAGCGGGAGAACAGATACGCAGTATTTT. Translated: CASSETPSGRTDTQYF.

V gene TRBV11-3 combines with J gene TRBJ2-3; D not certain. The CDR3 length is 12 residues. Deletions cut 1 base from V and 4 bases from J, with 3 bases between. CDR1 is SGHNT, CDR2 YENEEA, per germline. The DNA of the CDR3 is TGTGCCAGCAGCTTAGGGGCAGATACGCAGTATTTT. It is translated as CASSLGADTQYF.

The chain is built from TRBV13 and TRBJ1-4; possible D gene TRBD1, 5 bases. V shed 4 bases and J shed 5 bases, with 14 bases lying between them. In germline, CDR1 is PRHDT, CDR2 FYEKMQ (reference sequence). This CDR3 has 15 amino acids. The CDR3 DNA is TGTGCCAGCAGCTCCCGTGGGGCGTCGAATGAAAAACTGTTTTTT. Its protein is CASSSRGASNEKLFF.

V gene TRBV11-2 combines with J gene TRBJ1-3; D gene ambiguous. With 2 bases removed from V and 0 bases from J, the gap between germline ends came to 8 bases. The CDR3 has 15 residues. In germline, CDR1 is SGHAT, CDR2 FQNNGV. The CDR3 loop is CASSLFRGSGNTIYF. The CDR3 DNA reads TGTGCCAGCAGCTTATTTCGGGGCTCTGGAAACACCATATATTTT.

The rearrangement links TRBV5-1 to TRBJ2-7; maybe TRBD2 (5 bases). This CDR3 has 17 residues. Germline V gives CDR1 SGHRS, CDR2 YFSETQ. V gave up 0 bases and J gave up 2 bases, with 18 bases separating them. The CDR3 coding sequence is TGCGCCAGCAGCTTGGGATTGGGTGTAGCGCGACCCTACGAGCAGTACTTC. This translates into CASSLGLGVARPYEQYF.

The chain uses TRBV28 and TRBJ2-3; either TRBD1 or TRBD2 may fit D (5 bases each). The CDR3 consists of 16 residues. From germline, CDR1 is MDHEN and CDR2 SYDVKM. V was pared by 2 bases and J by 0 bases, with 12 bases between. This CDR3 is CASSLGTAPSTDTQYF. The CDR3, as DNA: TGTGCCAGCAGTTTAGGGACGGCCCCTAGCACAGATACGCAGTATTTT.

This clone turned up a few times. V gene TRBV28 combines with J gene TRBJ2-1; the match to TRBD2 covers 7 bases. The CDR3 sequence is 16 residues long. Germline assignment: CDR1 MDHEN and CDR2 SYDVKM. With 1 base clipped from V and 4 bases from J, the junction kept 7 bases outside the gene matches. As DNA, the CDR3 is TGTGCCAGCAGTTTATTGGTCGGCGGGGGATACAATGAGCAGTTCTTC. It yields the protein CASSLLVGGGYNEQFF.

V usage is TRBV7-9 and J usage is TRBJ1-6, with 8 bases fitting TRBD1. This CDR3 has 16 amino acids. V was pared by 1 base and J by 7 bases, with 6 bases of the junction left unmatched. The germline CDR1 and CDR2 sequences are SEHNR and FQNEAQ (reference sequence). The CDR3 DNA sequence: TGTGCCAGCAGCTTAGTAGGAGACAGGGGAAATTCACCCCTCCACTTT. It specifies CASSLVGDRGNSPLHF.

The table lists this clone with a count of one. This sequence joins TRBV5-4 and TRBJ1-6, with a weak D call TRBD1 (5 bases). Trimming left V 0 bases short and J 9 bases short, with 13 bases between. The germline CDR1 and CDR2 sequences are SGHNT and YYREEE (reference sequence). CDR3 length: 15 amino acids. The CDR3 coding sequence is TGTGCCAGCAGCTTGGAGGCGGGGGTTAGTTCACCCCTCCACTTT. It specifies CASSLEAGVSSPLHF.

The CDR3 loop reads CAWSVSKETQYF. The CDR3 DNA is TGTGCCTGGAGTGTAAGCAAAGAGACCCAGTACTTC. The genes are TRBV30 and TRBJ2-5, with D uncertain. The CDR3 length is 12 residues. V shed 0 bases and J shed 3 bases, with 5 bases lying between them. The germline CDR1 and CDR2 sequences are GTSNPN and SVGIG (reference sequence).

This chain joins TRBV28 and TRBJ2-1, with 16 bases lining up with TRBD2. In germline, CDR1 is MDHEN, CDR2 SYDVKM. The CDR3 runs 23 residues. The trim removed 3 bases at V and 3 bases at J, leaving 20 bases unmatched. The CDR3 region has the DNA TGTGCCAGCAGTTTGGGTTTAGTAGAACCCGGGACTAGCGGGAGGGCCGTCTACAATGAGCAGTTCTTC. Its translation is CASSLGLVEPGTSGRAVYNEQFF.

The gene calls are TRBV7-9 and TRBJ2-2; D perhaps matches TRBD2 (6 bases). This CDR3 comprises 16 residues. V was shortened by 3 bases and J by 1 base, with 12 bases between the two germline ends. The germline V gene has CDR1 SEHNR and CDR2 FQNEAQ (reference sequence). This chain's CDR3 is CASSFIGTVNTGELFF. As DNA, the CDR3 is TGTGCCAGCAGCTTTATTGGGACTGTGAACACCGGGGAGCTGTTTTTT.

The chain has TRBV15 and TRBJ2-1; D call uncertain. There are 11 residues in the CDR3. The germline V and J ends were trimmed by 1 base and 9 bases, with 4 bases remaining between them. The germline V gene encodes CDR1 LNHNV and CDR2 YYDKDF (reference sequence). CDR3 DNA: TGTGCCACCAGCAGAGTTGGTGAGCAGTTCTTC. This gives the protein CATSRVGEQFF. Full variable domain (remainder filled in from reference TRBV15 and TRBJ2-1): DAMVIQNPRYQVTQFGKPVTLSCSQTLNHNVMYWYQQKSSQAPKLLFHYYDKDFNNEADTPDNFQSRRPNTSFCFLDIRSPGLGDTAMYLCATSRVGEQFFGPGTRLTVL.

CDR3 DNA: TGTGCCAGCAGCATGGGACGAGATGGCTACACCTTC. This sequence encodes CASSMGRDGYTF. The chain links TRBV13 to TRBJ1-2; perhaps TRBD1 as D (5 bases). Between the trimmed V and J ends, which lost 5 bases and 6 bases, there was a span of 10 bases. Germline V lookup: CDR1 PRHDT, CDR2 FYEKMQ (reference sequence). This CDR3 spans 12 amino acids.

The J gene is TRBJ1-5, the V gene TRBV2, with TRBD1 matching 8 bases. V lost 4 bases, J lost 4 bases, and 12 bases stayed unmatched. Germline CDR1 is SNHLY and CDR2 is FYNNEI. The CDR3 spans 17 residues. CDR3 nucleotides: TGTGCCAGCAGTGGAAGTAGACAGGGGAGCCCTAATCAGCCCCAGCATTTT. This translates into CASSGSRQGSPNQPQHF.

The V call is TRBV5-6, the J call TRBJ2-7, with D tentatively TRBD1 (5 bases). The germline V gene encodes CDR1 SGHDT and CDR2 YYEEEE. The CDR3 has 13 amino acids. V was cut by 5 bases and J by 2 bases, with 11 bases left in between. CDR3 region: CASSNLRAYEQYF. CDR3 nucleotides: TGTGCCAGCAGTAATCTCAGGGCCTACGAGCAGTACTTC.

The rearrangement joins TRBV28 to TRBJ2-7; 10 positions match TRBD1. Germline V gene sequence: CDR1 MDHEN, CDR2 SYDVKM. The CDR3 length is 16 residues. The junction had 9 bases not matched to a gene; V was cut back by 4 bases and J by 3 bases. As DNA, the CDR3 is TGTGCCAGCAGTTCGAGACAGGGGGCCTCCCTCTACGAGCAGTACTTC. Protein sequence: CASSSRQGASLYEQYF.

As DNA, the CDR3 is TGTGCCAGCAGCTTTAACACGGGCTCAGATACGCAGTATTTT. Translated, it gives CASSFNTGSDTQYF. V gene TRBV11-2 combines with J gene TRBJ2-3; no reliable D call. The length of the CDR3 is 14 residues. CDR1 is SGHAT and CDR2 is FQNNGV in the germline V gene. V shed 3 bases and J shed 4 bases, with 11 bases lying between them.

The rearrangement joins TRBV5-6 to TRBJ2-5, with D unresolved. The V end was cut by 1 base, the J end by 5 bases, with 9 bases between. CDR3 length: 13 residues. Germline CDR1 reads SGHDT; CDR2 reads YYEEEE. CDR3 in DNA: TGTGCCAGCAGCTTGCCTAATGAGGAGACCCAGTACTTC. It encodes CASSLPNEETQYF. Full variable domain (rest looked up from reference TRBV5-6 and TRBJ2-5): DAGVTQSPTHLIKTRGQQVTLRCSPKSGHDTVSWYQQALGQGPQFIFQYYEEEERQRGNFPDRFSGHQFPNYSSELNVNALLLGDSALYLCASSLPNEETQYFGPGTRLLVL.